The 23 T cell receptor beta chains below were found in one sample sequenced in a study of blood T cell repertoires in COVID-19. Clones were sequenced by immunoSEQ multiplex PCR, and TCRdb holds only the in-frame ones, with some missing. The sample includes tens of thousands of clones, approximately 90% of them seen just once. The specimen sequenced was peripheral blood. The receptors shown here come from a human donor in a cohort sampled during active COVID-19.

V is TRBV7-8 and J is TRBJ2-6; a possible D gene is TRBD1 (5 bases). The length of the CDR3 is 16 residues. Looked up from germline, CDR1 is SGHVS and CDR2 is FQNEAQ. V was shortened by 5 bases and J by 2 bases, with 13 bases between the two germline ends. The CDR3 is CASSPQDSTGANVLTF. DNA for the CDR3: TGTGCCAGCAGCCCTCAAGACAGTACTGGGGCCAACGTCCTGACTTTC.

This chain joins TRBV14 and TRBJ2-3; tentatively, D is TRBD2 (6 bases). CDR1 is SGHDN and CDR2 is FVKESK in the germline V gene. The CDR3 totals 17 residues. The germline V and J ends were trimmed by 4 bases and 1 base, with 18 bases remaining between them. The CDR3 loop is CASSRGARTGGTDTQYF. The CDR3 DNA follows: TGTGCCAGCAGCCGCGGGGCGAGAACGGGGGGCACAGATACGCAGTATTTT.

The chain carries TRBV21-1 and TRBJ1-5; the listed D gene, TRBD1, was not tested against the DNA. TRBV21-1 represents a pseudogene. CDR3 length equals 16 residues. CDR3 region: CASSKGSVYSNQPQHF. The CDR3 region has the DNA TGTGCCAGCAGCAAAGGGTCAGTTTATAGCAATCAGCCCCAGCATTTT.

The chain combines TRBV5-4 with TRBJ2-7, with 7 nucleotides matching TRBD2. There are 14 residues in the CDR3. Germline V lookup: CDR1 SGHNT, CDR2 YYREEE (reference sequence). V shed 10 bases and J 0 bases; nucleotides not matched to a gene: 10. The CDR3 loop reads CAVSDGTNSYEQYF. As DNA, the CDR3 is TGTGCCGTCTCTGACGGGACTAACTCCTACGAGCAGTACTTC.

The V gene is TRBV3-1 (or the pseudogene TRBV3-2), the J gene TRBJ2-7; 8 bases match TRBD2. Trimming took 0 bases from V and 5 from J; bases not matched to a gene: 9. The length of the CDR3 is 16 residues. CDR1 and CDR2 (germline): LGHDT, YNNKEL (reference sequence). The CDR3 nucleotides read TGTGCCAGCAGCCAAGATAAAGGGACTAGTCGGCACGAGCAGTACTTC. Its protein product is CASSQDKGTSRHEQYF.

A single count supports this clone. This chain links TRBV7-2 with TRBJ2-5; D ambiguous. Looked up from germline, CDR1 is SGHTA and CDR2 is FQGNSA. The CDR3 contains 15 residues. V lost 2 bases to trimming and J lost 5 bases, with 15 bases between them. The CDR3 region has the DNA TGTGCCAGCAGCTTAAACTCGGTCCGCCGTGAGACCCAGTACTTC. Translated: CASSLNSVRRETQYF.

This chain connects TRBV5-3 to TRBJ2-1; TRBD2 matches 7 bases. TRBV5-3 is an ORF, and what it does is uncertain. The trim removed 3 bases at V and 6 bases at J, leaving 3 bases unmatched. This CDR3 is 13 amino acids long. This chain's CDR3 is CARSSGLPNEQFF. The CDR3 region has the DNA TGTGCCAGAAGCTCGGGACTACCCAATGAGCAGTTCTTC.

V usage is TRBV18 and J usage is TRBJ2-7; 7 bases fit TRBD1. The length of the CDR3 is 18 residues. Trimming removed 2 bases from V and 2 bases from J; junction bases left unmatched: 15. Germline CDR1 and CDR2: KGHSH and LQKENI. The DNA of the CDR3 is TGTGCCAGCTCACCAATGCAGGGGGTGTCCCTTTCTACCTACGAGCAGTACTTC. Protein product: CASSPMQGVSLSTYEQYF.

The gene calls are TRBV7-9 and TRBJ2-2, with 7 positions matching TRBD2. Per the germline V gene, CDR1 is SEHNR and CDR2 is FQNEAQ (reference sequence). Trimming removed 1 base from V and 2 bases from J; junction bases left unmatched: 4. The CDR3 is made up of 16 amino acids. CDR3 sequence (DNA): TGTGCCAGCAGCTTAGGGGCTAGCGGTAACACCGGGGAGCTGTTTTTT. Translating gives CASSLGASGNTGELFF.

This clone was detected once. The rearrangement joins TRBV28 to TRBJ2-7, with TRBD2 matching over 10 bases. The CDR3 extends over 17 amino acids. V trimming: 8 bases; J trimming: 6 bases; junction bases outside the gene matches: 19. CDR1 is MDHEN and CDR2 is SYDVKM in the germline V gene. The CDR3 is CASEMKNSGRAYLEQYF. The CDR3 DNA reads as TGTGCCAGCGAGATGAAAAACAGCGGGAGGGCCTATCTCGAGCAGTACTTC.

In its sample, this clone was seen a few times. The chain couples TRBV12-5 to TRBJ2-4; weak D call: TRBD1 (6 bases). Germline V gene lookup returns CDR1 LGHNT and CDR2 FRNRAP. This CDR3 is built from 16 residues. V lost 0 bases and J lost 8, with 17 bases in between. CDR3 coding DNA: TGTGCTAGTGGTTTGGTACCGGGTGGACAGAGGTACATTCAGTACTTC. Amino acids: CASGLVPGGQRYIQYF.

This clone showed up just once. The gene calls are TRBV7-9 and TRBJ2-4, with 8 bases lining up with TRBD1. The germline gives CDR1 SEHNR, CDR2 FQNEAQ (reference sequence). V dropped 3 bases and J dropped 6; count of bases not matched to a gene: 7. The CDR3 covers 15 residues. The DNA of the CDR3 is TGTGCCAGCAGCTTTAGGACAGGGCGCCTAAACATTCAGTACTTC. This sequence encodes CASSFRTGRLNIQYF. The full variable domain, rest sourced from reference TRBV7-9 and TRBJ2-4, is DTGVSQNPRHKITKRGQNVTFRCDPISEHNRLYWYRQTLGQGPEFLTYFQNEAQLEKSRLLSDRFSAERPKGSFSTLEIQRTEQGDSAMYLCASSFRTGRLNIQYFGAGTRLSVL.

The rearrangement uses TRBV25-1 and TRBJ2-5; perhaps TRBD1 as D (7 bases). V dropped 2 bases and J dropped 2 bases, with 15 bases sitting between them. CDR1 and CDR2 (germline): MGHDK, SYGVNS. The CDR3 is 16 amino acids. CDR3 coding DNA: TGTGCCAGCAGTGAACTGGCGGGACAGTCACAAGAGACCCAGTACTTC. It encodes CASSELAGQSQETQYF.

V usage is TRBV4-2 and J usage is TRBJ2-5; TRBD2 aligns across 11 bases. Germline CDR1 LGHNA, CDR2 YNFKEQ. J was trimmed by 9 bases and V by 1 base; bases with no gene match: 7. The CDR3 contains 15 residues. CDR3 residues: CASSQAQLAGAAQYF. DNA for the CDR3: TGTGCCAGCAGCCAAGCACAACTAGCGGGGGCGGCCCAGTACTTC.

V and J are TRBV5-1 and TRBJ2-1, with a possible D match to TRBD2 (6 bases). Germline V lookup: CDR1 SGHRS, CDR2 YFSETQ. The CDR3 is made up of 17 amino acids. Between the trimmed V and J ends, which lost 3 bases and 4 bases, there was a span of 20 bases. The CDR3 protein is CASSWSSGTGGYNEQFF. The CDR3, as DNA: TGCGCCAGCAGCTGGTCTTCCGGGACCGGAGGGTACAATGAGCAGTTCTTC.

The rearrangement links TRBV6-2 or TRBV6-3 to TRBJ2-5; D may be TRBD1 (5 bases). Germline CDR1 and CDR2: MNHEY and SVGEGT. The CDR3 loop spans 19 amino acids. V gave up 0 bases and J gave up 4 bases, with 24 bases separating them. In DNA, the CDR3 is TGTGCCAGCAGTTACTCGAAATCAGGGTCTCGCCGTAAAGGAGAGACCCAGTACTTC. Translation gives CASSYSKSGSRRKGETQYF.

The chain joins TRBV13 to TRBJ1-5; 9 bases align to TRBD1. V trimming: 3 bases; J trimming: 0 bases; junction bases outside the gene matches: 0. Looked up from germline, CDR1 is PRHDT and CDR2 is FYEKMQ (reference sequence). CDR3 length: 15 amino acids. The CDR3 loop reads CASSLGQGSNQPQHF. The CDR3 coding sequence is TGTGCCAGCAGCTTGGGACAGGGTAGCAATCAGCCCCAGCATTTT.

The chain uses TRBV25-1 and TRBJ1-6, with 7 bases matching TRBD1. CDR1 MGHDK and CDR2 SYGVNS come from the germline V gene. CDR3 length: 16 amino acids. The ends lost 4 bases at V and 7 bases at J; junction bases unmatched: 10. Here the CDR3 reads CASSAGYGTANSPLHF. In DNA, the CDR3 is TGTGCCAGCAGTGCCGGATACGGGACAGCCAATTCACCCCTCCACTTT. The whole variable domain, filled in from reference TRBV25-1 and TRBJ1-6, reads EADIYQTPRYLVIGTGKKITLECSQTMGHDKMYWYQQDPGMELHLIHYSYGVNSTEKGDLSSESTVSRIRTEHFPLTLESARPSHTSQYLCASSAGYGTANSPLHFGNGTRLTVT.

This clone has only a few counts. This chain uses TRBV2 with TRBJ2-3; 7 nucleotides match TRBD1. The V and J ends lost 11 bases and 2 bases, in that order; junction bases with no gene match: 13. Germline CDR1 and CDR2: SNHLY and FYNNEI. The CDR3 totals 15 residues. DNA for the CDR3: TGTGCCGGTCTCGGGACAGCCAGGGTCACAGATACGCAGTATTTT. Translating gives CAGLGTARVTDTQYF.

This clone was observed a handful of times. The J gene is TRBJ1-4, the V gene TRBV15; D gene unclear. The CDR3 runs 14 residues. V was shortened by 2 bases and J by 4 bases, with 8 bases between the two germline ends. CDR1 and CDR2 (germline): LNHNV, YYDKDF (reference sequence). CDR3 coding DNA: TGTGCCACCAGCAGATTCTCCCTTAATGAAAAACTGTTTTTT. This sequence encodes CATSRFSLNEKLFF.

This rearrangement joins TRBV13 to TRBJ2-1, with D hard to call. The CDR3 is made up of 15 amino acids. In germline, CDR1 is PRHDT, CDR2 FYEKMQ (reference sequence). V was pared by 0 bases and J by 7 bases, with 13 bases between. CDR3 loop: CASSLGRLGRNEQFF. DNA for the CDR3: TGTGCCAGCAGCTTAGGCCGTTTGGGCAGGAATGAGCAGTTCTTC.

The chain's CDR3 is CASTSDFSETQYF. DNA of the CDR3: TGCGCCAGCACCTCGGACTTTTCGGAGACCCAGTACTTC. The genes are TRBV10-1 and TRBJ2-5, with D perhaps TRBD2 (5 bases). Germline assignment: CDR1 WNHNN and CDR2 SYGVQD (reference sequence). The CDR3 loop spans 13 amino acids. V shed 7 bases and J shed 5 bases, with 14 bases lying between them.

V and J are TRBV7-2 and TRBJ2-7; TRBD2 aligns across 8 bases. The CDR3 consists of 14 residues. Germline CDR1 reads SGHTA; CDR2 reads FQGNSA. Unmatched junction bases numbered 12, after V lost 4 bases and J lost 10 bases. This chain's CDR3 is CASSSGPTSEYQYF. The CDR3 DNA follows: TGTGCCAGCAGCTCAGGACCGACTAGCGAATATCAGTACTTC.